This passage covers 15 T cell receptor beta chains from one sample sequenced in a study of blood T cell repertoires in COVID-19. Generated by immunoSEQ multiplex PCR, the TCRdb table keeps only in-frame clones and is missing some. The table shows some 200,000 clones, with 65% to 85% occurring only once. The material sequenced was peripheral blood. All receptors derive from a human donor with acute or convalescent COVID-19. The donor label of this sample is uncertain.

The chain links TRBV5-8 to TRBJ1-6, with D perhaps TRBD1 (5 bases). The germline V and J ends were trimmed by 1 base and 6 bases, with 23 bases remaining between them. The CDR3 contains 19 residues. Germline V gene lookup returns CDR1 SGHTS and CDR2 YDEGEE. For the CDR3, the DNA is TGTGCCAGCAGCTTGTTTGTTTCAGCGGGGACCGCAAGTAATTCACCCCTCCACTTT. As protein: CASSLFVSAGTASNSPLHF.

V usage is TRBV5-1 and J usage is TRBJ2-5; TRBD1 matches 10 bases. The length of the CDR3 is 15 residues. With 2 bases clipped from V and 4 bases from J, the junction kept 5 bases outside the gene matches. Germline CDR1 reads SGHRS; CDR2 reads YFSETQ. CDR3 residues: CASSFETGGPETQYF. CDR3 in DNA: TGCGCCAGCAGCTTTGAGACAGGGGGCCCAGAGACCCAGTACTTC.

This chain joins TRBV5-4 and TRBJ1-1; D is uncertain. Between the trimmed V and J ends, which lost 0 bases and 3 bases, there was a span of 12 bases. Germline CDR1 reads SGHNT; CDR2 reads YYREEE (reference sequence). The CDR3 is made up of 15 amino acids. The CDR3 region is CASSLVVEGYTEAFF. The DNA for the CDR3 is TGTGCCAGCAGCTTGGTTGTTGAGGGATACACTGAAGCTTTCTTT.

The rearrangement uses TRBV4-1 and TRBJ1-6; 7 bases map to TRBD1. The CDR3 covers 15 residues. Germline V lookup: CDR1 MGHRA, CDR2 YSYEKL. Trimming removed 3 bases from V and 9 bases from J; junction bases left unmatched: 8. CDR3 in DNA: TGCGCCAGCAGCCATCCCGACAGGGCCCTTTCACCCCTCCACTTT. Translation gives CASSHPDRALSPLHF.

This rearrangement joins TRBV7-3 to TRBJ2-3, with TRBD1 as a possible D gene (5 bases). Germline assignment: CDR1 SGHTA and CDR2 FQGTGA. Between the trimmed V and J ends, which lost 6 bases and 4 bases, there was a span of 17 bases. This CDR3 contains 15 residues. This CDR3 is CASSRDGTGSDTQYF. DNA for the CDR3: TGTGCCAGCAGTAGGGATGGAACAGGTTCAGATACGCAGTATTTT.

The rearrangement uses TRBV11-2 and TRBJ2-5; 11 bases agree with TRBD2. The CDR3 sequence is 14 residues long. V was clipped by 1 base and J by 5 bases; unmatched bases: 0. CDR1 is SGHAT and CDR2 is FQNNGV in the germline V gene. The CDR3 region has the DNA TGTGCCAGCAGCTTAGTAGCGGGGGGGGAGACCCAGTACTTC. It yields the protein CASSLVAGGETQYF.

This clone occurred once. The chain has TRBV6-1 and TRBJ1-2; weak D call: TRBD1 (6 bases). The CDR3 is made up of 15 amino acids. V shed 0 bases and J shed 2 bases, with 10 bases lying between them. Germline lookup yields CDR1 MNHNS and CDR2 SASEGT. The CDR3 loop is CASSEARQGNYGYTF. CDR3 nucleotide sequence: TGTGCCAGCAGTGAAGCGAGGCAGGGGAACTATGGCTACACCTTC.

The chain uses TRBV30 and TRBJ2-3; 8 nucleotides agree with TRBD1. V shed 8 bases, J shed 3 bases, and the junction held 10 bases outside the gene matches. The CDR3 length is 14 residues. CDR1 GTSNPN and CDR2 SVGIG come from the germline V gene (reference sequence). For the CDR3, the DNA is TGTGCCCGTCGGGACAGGTGGATTACAGATACGCAGTATTTT. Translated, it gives CARRDRWITDTQYF.

In nucleotides, the CDR3 is TGTGCCAGCAGTTTATGGCCAGGGGCAACAGATACGCAGTATTTT. Translating gives CASSLWPGATDTQYF. The rearrangement links TRBV27 to TRBJ2-3, with D possibly TRBD1 on 6 matching bases. Trimming shortened V by 1 base and J by 3 bases, and 11 bases separated the two germline ends. The germline V gene has CDR1 MNHEY and CDR2 SMNVEV (reference sequence). The CDR3 totals 15 residues.

The CDR3 sequence: CAWSVQGPGPTNYGYTF. The CDR3 coding sequence is TGTGCCTGGAGTGTACAAGGTCCAGGGCCTACCAACTATGGCTACACCTTC. The V gene is TRBV30, the J gene TRBJ1-2; a possible D gene is TRBD1 (5 bases). The CDR3 runs to 17 residues. Deletions cut 0 bases from V and 2 bases from J, with 19 bases between. Per germline, CDR1 GTSNPN and CDR2 SVGIG (reference sequence).

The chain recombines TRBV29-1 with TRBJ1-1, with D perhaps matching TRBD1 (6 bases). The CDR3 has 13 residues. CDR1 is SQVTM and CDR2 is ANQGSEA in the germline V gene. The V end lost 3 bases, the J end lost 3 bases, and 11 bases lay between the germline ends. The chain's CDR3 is CSVERGRDTEAFF. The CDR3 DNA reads TGCAGCGTTGAGAGGGGGAGGGACACTGAAGCTTTCTTT.

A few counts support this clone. CDR3 amino acids: CASSESGGTEAFF. Written as DNA, the CDR3 is TGTGCCAGCAGTGAAAGCGGAGGCACTGAAGCTTTCTTT. The V and J genes are TRBV6-1 and TRBJ1-1, with unresolved D. The CDR3 extends over 13 amino acids. V was clipped by 2 bases and J by 4 bases, with 8 bases between them. Germline CDR1 is MNHNS and CDR2 is SASEGT.

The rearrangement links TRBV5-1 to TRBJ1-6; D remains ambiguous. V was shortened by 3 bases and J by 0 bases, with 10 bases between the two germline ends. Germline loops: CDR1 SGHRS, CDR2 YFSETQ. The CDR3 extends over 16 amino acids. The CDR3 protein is CASSSEGSSYNSPLHF. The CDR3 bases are TGCGCCAGCAGCTCCGAGGGCAGCTCCTATAATTCACCCCTCCACTTT.

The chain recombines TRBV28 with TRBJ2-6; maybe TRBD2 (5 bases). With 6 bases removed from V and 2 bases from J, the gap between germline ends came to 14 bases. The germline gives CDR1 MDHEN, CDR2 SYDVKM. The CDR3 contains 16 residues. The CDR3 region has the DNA TGTGCCAGCAGCTCCCCCCCCGGGGCTGGGGCCAACGTCCTGACTTTC. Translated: CASSSPPGAGANVLTF.

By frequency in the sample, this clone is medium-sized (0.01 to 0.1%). The CDR3 sequence is CAWGRRRTGYGYTF. CDR3 sequence (DNA): TGTGCCTGGGGCCGCCGGCGGACAGGGTATGGCTACACCTTC. The rearrangement links TRBV30 to TRBJ1-2; 8 bases are a match to TRBD1. CDR1 GTSNPN and CDR2 SVGIG come from the germline V gene (reference sequence). With V trimmed by 5 bases and J by 5 bases, 10 bases remained unmatched. The CDR3 contains 14 residues.